This TCR beta chain was sequenced in a study of a mutant IDH1 vaccine in newly diagnosed glioma (dated by TCRdb to about 2021). Context from the whole study: Patients were given eight vaccinations, in weeks 1, 3, 5, 7, 11, 15, 19 and 23, which matched visits V03 through V10. Six visits were used for peripheral blood collection: V03 (baseline), V05, V07, V10, V12 and V13. Of the approximately 35 treated patients, approximately 60% were male and around 40% were female, and a mean age of 40.4 years was recorded. Vaccination started 4-6 weeks after radiotherapy alone, or was given together with temozolomide cycles in the groups whose treatment included chemotherapy. Before enrollment, patients had received standard therapy of radiotherapy alone, temozolomide alone, or radiochemotherapy with temozolomide; most received the combination. Longitudinal TCRB deep sequencing was performed for about 25 treated patients wherever samples were available for exploratory analyses. Broader findings and caveats from the paper: Pseudoprogression seemed to be unrelated to changes in the top peripheral T cell clonotypes found by TCRB sequencing. It was noted by the authors that analyses of patient blood samples could not be reproduced owing to sample limitations. PBMC samples for TCRB deep sequencing were selected based on availability. Across multiple MHC alleles, vaccine-induced immune responses were seen in around 93% of patients.

As to this clone: What antigen it recognizes has not been identified. There are no base qualities to consult, and no much larger clone falls within one base.

The time point tag for this specimen amounts to: week 23, last vaccination. Every vaccine dose consisted of 300 ug of a 20-mer mutant IDH1 peptide in Montanide, administered subcutaneously together with topical imiquimod. Donors had newly diagnosed WHO grade 3 or 4 IDH1-mutant astrocytomas with loss of nuclear ATRX. The samples were drawn from NOA16, a multicentre, single-arm, open-label phase I trial in Germany that tested a mutant IDH1 peptide vaccine in humans for the first time. The DNeasy Blood and Tissue Kit was used to extract genomic DNA from EDTA blood for TCRB sequencing. Library method: the immunoSEQ multiplex PCR assay. Rearranged TCR beta chain sequences were amplified using the hsTCRB Kit according to the manufacturer's protocol. An Illumina MiSeq was used to sequence the TCRB libraries. Per the source publication's procedure: Demultiplexing, trimming and gene mapping were performed with the kit vendor's proprietary platform. Here the immuneACCESS table is served through TCRdb, limited to in-frame sequences with V and J called. Missing clones are a known gap in these copies; in checked studies unresolved V genes cover under half, and the rest lacks a known reason. D and trimming were read from the DNA, whereas the V and J calls and clone size are those reported in that table. The sample table shows 35,000 to 50,000 clones, and approximately 84% are seen once. The ten largest account for less than 3% of the sample.

Sequences MNHEY (CDR1) and SMNVEV (CDR2) are obtained from the germline V gene (reference sequence). V is reduced by 4 bases and J by 1 base, leaving a spacing of 16 bases between them. The CDR3 measures 16 amino acids from cysteine to phenylalanine. Only the CDR3 portion is preserved as DNA: 48 bases, with reading frame beginning at the first base. Specimen: PBMCs, collected from a glioma patient whose treatment included an IDH1 peptide vaccine. The chain joins TRBV27 to TRBJ1-1; no D gene can be assigned with confidence. The TCR originated in a young woman with glioma. Some clones in this sample may be carry-over from other donors' samples. The nucleotide sequence reads as follows: TGTGCCAGCAGTTCCTACATGCGGAGTACGAACACTGAAGCTTTCTTT. It codes for CASSSYMRSTNTEAFF.